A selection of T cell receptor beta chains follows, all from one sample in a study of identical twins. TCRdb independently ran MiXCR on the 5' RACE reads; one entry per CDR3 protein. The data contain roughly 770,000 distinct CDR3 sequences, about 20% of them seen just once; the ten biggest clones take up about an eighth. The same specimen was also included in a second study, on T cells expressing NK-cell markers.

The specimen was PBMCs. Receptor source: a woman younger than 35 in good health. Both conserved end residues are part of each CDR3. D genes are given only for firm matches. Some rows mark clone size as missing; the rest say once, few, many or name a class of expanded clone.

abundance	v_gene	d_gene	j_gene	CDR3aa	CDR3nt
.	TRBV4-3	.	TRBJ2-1	CASSQVGPGNNHEQFF	TGCGCCAGCAGCCAAGTAGGGCCAGGGAATAACCATGAGCAGTTCTTC
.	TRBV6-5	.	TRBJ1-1	CASSYSFAGMNTEAFF	TGTGCCAGCAGTTACTCGTTTGCAGGCATGAACACTGAAGCTTTCTTT
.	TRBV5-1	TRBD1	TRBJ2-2	CASTTGGTNTGELFF	TGCGCCAGCACCACAGGGGGCACCAACACCGGGGAGCTGTTTTTT
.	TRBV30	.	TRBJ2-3	CALGSLNTQYF	TGTGCCTTGGGGTCCCTCAATACGCAGTATTTT
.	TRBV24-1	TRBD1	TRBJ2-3	CATSERTGDSTDTQYF	TGTGCCACCAGTGAGCGGACAGGAGATAGCACAGATACGCAGTATTTT
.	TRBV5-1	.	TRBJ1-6	CASSTDTSVAPLHF	TGCGCCAGCAGCACGGACACCTCGGTGGCGCCCCTCCACTTT
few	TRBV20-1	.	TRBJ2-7	CSADYGYEQYF	TGCAGTGCAGACTACGGCTACGAGCAGTACTTC
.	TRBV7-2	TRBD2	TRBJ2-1	CASSSQGTSEQFF	TGTGCCAGCAGCTCGCAAGGGACTAGCGAGCAGTTCTTC
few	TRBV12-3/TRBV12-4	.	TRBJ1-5	CASSYIRNQPQHF	TGTGCCAGCAGTTATATCCGCAATCAGCCCCAGCATTTT
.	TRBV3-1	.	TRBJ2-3	CASSQGALSGDTQYF	TGTGCCAGCAGCCAAGGTGCTCTTTCTGGAGATACGCAGTATTTT
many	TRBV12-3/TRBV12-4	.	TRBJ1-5	CASSLVGSNQPQHF	TGTGCCAGCAGTTTAGTGGGCAGCAATCAGCCCCAGCATTTT
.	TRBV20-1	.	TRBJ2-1	CSEVTHSERQFF	TGCAGTGAAGTGACCCATTCCGAGAGGCAGTTCTTC
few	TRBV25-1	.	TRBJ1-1	CASSVQDQNTEAFF	TGTGCCAGCAGTGTACAGGACCAGAACACTGAAGCTTTCTTT
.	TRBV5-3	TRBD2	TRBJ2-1	CARGPGLVGGLYNEQFF	TGTGCCAGGGGCCCCGGACTAGTGGGAGGGTTATACAATGAGCAGTTCTTC
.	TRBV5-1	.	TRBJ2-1	CASSLHPGYNEQFF	TGCGCCAGCAGCTTGCATCCAGGGTACAATGAGCAGTTCTTC
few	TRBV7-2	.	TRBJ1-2	CASRQTVLAYGYTF	TGTGCCAGCAGACAGACAGTTCTGGCCTATGGCTACACCTTC
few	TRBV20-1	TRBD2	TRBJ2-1	CSARKAGTNNEQFF	TGCAGTGCTAGAAAAGCGGGGACTAACAATGAGCAGTTCTTC
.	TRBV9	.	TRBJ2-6	CASSARQYSPGANVLTF	TGTGCCAGCAGCGCCCGACAGTATTCACCTGGGGCCAACGTCCTGACTTTC
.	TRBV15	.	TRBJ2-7	CATSESTGRSYEQYF	TGTGCCACCAGCGAATCGACAGGGAGGTCCTACGAGCAGTACTTC
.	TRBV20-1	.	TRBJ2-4	CSALAGTRNIQYF	TGCAGTGCCCTGGCCGGGACCCGGAACATTCAGTACTTC
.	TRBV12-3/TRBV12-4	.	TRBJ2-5	CASSRGPGKETQYF	TGTGCCAGCAGCCGCGGACCGGGGAAAGAGACCCAGTACTTC
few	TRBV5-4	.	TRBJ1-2	CASSVMGTPNYGYTF	TGTGCCAGCAGCGTGATGGGGACACCTAACTATGGCTACACCTTC
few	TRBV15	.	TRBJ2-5	CATSREGGPPETQYF	TGTGCCACCAGCAGAGAGGGGGGACCACCAGAGACCCAGTACTTC
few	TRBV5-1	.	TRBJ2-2	CASSLVDRDTGELFF	TGCGCCAGCAGCTTGGTGGACAGAGACACCGGGGAGCTGTTTTTT
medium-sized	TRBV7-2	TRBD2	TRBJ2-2	CATPRDLAANTGELFF	TGTGCCACCCCACGAGACCTAGCGGCAAACACCGGGGAGCTGTTTTTT
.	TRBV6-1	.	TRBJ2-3	CASSEEVYGDTQYF	TGTGCCAGCAGTGAAGAAGTGTATGGAGATACGCAGTATTTT
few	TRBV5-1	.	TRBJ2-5	CASNSGTSTQETQYF	TGCGCCAGCAACTCCGGGACTTCCACCCAAGAGACCCAGTACTTC
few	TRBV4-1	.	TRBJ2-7	CASSQDVQGAYEQYF	TGCGCCAGCAGCCAAGATGTACAGGGTGCCTACGAGCAGTACTTC
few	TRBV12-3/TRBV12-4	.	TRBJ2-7	CASSSDALGKQYF	TGTGCCAGCAGTTCAGATGCCCTAGGGAAGCAGTACTTC
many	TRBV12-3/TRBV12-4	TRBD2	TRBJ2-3	CASARLAGRDTQYF	TGTGCCAGCGCCCGACTAGCGGGGAGGGATACGCAGTATTTT
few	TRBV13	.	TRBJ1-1	CASSLYRAPEAFF	TGTGCCAGCAGCCTATACAGGGCCCCTGAAGCTTTCTTT